This T cell receptor beta chain was profiled in a study of blood T cell repertoires in COVID-19. Profiling relied on immunoSEQ multiplex PCR, and the TCRdb table lists in-frame clones only, not all of them. The table has about 250,000 clones, 86% seen once. Trimming at V came to 2 bases and at J to 5 bases, leaving 5 bases not matched to a gene. The germline CDR1 and CDR2 sequences are MRHNA and SNTAGT. CDR3 length: 15 amino acids. One Seattle source followed patients from active infection through their disease course. The sample consisted of peripheral blood. The chain joins TRBV6-4 to TRBJ1-4; TRBD1 agrees at 7 bases. The clonotype comes from a woman at least 80 years old with COVID-19, enrolled during active disease. CDR3: CASSDHRGVNEKLFF. CDR3 nucleotide sequence: TGTGCCAGCAGTGACCACAGGGGTGTAAATGAAAAACTGTTTTTT.